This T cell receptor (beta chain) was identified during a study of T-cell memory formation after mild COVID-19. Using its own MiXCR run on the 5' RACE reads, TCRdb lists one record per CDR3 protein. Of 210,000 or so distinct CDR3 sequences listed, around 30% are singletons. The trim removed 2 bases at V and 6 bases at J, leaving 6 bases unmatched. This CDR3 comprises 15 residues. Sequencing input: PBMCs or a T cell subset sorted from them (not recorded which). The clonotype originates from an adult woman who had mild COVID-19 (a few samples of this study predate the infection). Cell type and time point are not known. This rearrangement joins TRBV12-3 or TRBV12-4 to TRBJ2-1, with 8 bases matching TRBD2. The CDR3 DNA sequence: TGTGCCAGCAGTTTACGGAGCGGGGGAAGCAATGAGCAGTTCTTC. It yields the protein CASSLRSGGSNEQFF.